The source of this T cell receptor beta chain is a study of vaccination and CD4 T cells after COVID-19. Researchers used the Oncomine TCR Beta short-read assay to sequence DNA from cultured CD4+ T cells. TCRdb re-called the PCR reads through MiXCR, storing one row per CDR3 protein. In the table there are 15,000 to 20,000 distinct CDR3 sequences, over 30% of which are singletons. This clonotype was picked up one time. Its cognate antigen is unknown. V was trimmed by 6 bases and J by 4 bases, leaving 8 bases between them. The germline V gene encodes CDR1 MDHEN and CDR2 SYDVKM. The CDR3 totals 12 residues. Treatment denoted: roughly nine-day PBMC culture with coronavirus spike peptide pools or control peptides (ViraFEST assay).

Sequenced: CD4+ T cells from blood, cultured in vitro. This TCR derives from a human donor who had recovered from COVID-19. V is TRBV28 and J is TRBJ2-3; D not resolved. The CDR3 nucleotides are TGTGCCAGCAGCCAAGTCCCAGATACGCAGTATTTT. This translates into CASSQVPDTQYF.